This TCR beta chain was found in a study of T cells after yellow fever vaccination. Study-level information: Preparation of the low-cell-number fractions used SMART-Seq v4 Ultra Low Input. Study-level results: High-abundance clonotypes from the bulk population could contaminate FACS-sorted repertoires. Clones from primary vaccination mostly reappeared after the booster (around 97% CD4, around 90% CD8).

Trimming removed 5 bases from V and 7 bases from J, with 14 bases in between. The CDR3 is 13 residues long. The germline V gene encodes CDR1 LNHDA and CDR2 SQIVND (reference sequence). TCR cDNA was made by 5'RACE template switching, adding a universal primer site and UMIs. MiXCR was run by TCRdb on the 5' RACE reads, yielding one entry per CDR3 protein. The sample shows some 300,000 distinct CDR3 sequences, less than 9.5% of them seen only once. This clonotype appeared many times. Its antigen remains unidentified. The source is a man aged 18 to 29 who received the YFV17D yellow fever vaccine. Sequencing used PBMCs, obtained roughly 46 days after the first yellow fever vaccination. The rearrangement links TRBV19 to TRBJ1-2; D unclear. The chain's CDR3 is CASSSNGRGGYTF. The CDR3 coding sequence is TGTGCCAGTAGTTCTAACGGTCGTGGTGGCTACACCTTC.